This T cell receptor (beta chain) was sequenced in a study of spatial heterogeneity in lung cancer. Study as a whole: An average of more than ten raw reads was observed per unique TCR and UMI combination. Findings of the study overall: Tracking of tumor mutation counts was seen in expanded intratumoral alpha and beta TCR counts. Estimated coverage of tumor T cells was around 7.7% for alpha and approximately 13% for beta chains.

Time point defined: sample taken at primary tumor resection. Patients with untreated early-stage non-small cell lung cancer, numbering 72, were the donors. Each CDR3 protein is one row after TCRdb ran MiXCR on the 5' RACE reads. The repertoire holds about 9,300 distinct CDR3 sequences, with around 51% as singletons. Details on this clonotype: Antigen specificity is unknown.

The clonotype originates from a female donor with early-stage non-small cell lung cancer. This sample comprised lung tumor tissue, obtained at surgery.

As DNA, the CDR3 is TGTGCCAGCAGCGAGTACAGGGATTCACCCCTCCACTTT. This sequence encodes CASSEYRDSPLHF. The chain couples TRBV7-2 to TRBJ1-6, with D perhaps matching TRBD1 (6 bases). CDR1 and CDR2 (germline): SGHTA, FQGNSA. This CDR3 comprises 13 residues. The V end was cut by 5 bases, the J end by 8 bases, with 10 bases between.